This is a list of T cell receptor beta chains from one sample in a study of a mutant IDH1 vaccine in newly diagnosed glioma. These TCRs' antigens remain unknown. Profiling relied on immunoSEQ multiplex PCR, and the TCRdb table lists in-frame clones only, not all of them. The data show tens of thousands of clones, approximately 75% seen once. The specimen was PBMCs, collected from a glioma patient whose treatment included an IDH1 peptide vaccine. The receptors here all came from a man in his forties with glioma. Both conserved end residues are part of each CDR3. The D gene is left open where the match is weak. Size values are once, few and many counts, or a class for expanded clones, and some rows have none.

>12|-|-|TRBJ2-7|TRBV7-8
TGTGCCAGCAGCTGGCTAGACTACGAGCAGTACTTC
CASSWLDYEQYF
>15|TRBD2|-|TRBJ2-1|TRBV9
TGTGCCAGCAGCGTAACTAGCGGGAGGATGAATGAGCAGTTCTTC
CASSVTSGRMNEQFF
>12|-|-|TRBJ1-1|TRBV10-3
TGTGCCATCAGTGAGTCGGGGGGGGGTGCTTTCTTT
CAISESGGGAFF
>14|TRBD1|few|TRBJ2-3|TRBV19
TGTGCCAGTAGTGCCACCTTCACAGGGGTCCCCTGGTATTTT
CASSATFTGVPWYF
>16|TRBD1|-|TRBJ2-7|TRBV30
TGTGCCTGGAGTGCAGAACAGGGGATAGGTTCCTACGAGCAGTACTTC
CAWSAEQGIGSYEQYF
>14|-|-|TRBJ2-7|TRBV15
TGTGCCACCAGCAGGGAATCGGGTCTTTACGAGCAGTACTTC
CATSRESGLYEQYF
>16|TRBD1|-|TRBJ1-2|TRBV5-6
TGTGCCAGCAGCCCCCGCTCTCGACAGGGGGTCTATGGCTACACCTTC
CASSPRSRQGVYGYTF
>12|-|-|TRBJ1-1|TRBV14
TGTGCCAGCAGCCTCGGACCGGTTGAAGCTTTCTTT
CASSLGPVEAFF
>16|-|-|TRBJ2-2|TRBV7-6
TGTGCCAGCAGCTTCATCCTGGACAGTAACACCGGGGAGCTGTTTTTT
CASSFILDSNTGELFF
>16|TRBD1|once|TRBJ2-7|TRBV28
TGTGCCAGCAGCCCCCACTACAGGGGACCTCTGGGCGAGCAGTACTTC
CASSPHYRGPLGEQYF
>11|-|-|TRBJ2-1|TRBV19
TGTGCCAGTAGTGCTAGCTATGAGCAGTTCTTC
CASSASYEQFF
>13|-|-|TRBJ2-7|TRBV29-1
TGCAGCGTTTGTACAACTAGCTCCTACGAGCAGTACTTC
CSVCTTSSYEQYF
>12|-|-|TRBJ2-7|TRBV7-2
TGTGCCAGCAGCACGGGGCTCTACGAGCAGTACTTC
CASSTGLYEQYF
>15|-|-|TRBJ2-7|TRBV6-1
TGTGCCAGCAGTGCGGCGACGTCTGGCCCCTACGAGCAGTACTTC
CASSAATSGPYEQYF
>16|-|-|TRBJ2-1|TRBV10-2
TGCGCCAGCGGTTACTTGGACAGCCTCTCGTTCAATGAGCAGTTCTTC
CASGYLDSLSFNEQFF
>13|-|-|TRBJ2-2|TRBV5-5
TGTGCCAGCAGCCACACCCACACCGGGGAGCTGTTTTTT
CASSHTHTGELFF
>13|-|once|TRBJ1-5|TRBV27
TGTGCCAGCAGCATAAGGGGAGATCAGCCCCAGCATTTT
CASSIRGDQPQHF
>15|TRBD2|-|TRBJ2-7|TRBV4-2
TGTGCCAGCAGCCGAGAGACTAGCGGAGACTACGAGCAGTACTTC
CASSRETSGDYEQYF
>13|TRBD1|-|TRBJ1-1|TRBV11-3
TGTGCCAGCAGCCAGACAGGGGGCACTGAAGCTTTCTTT
CASSQTGGTEAFF
>14|-|-|TRBJ2-5|TRBV19
TGTGCCAGTAGTATAAGGCCGCAGGTAGAGACCCAGTACTTC
CASSIRPQVETQYF
>16|-|-|TRBJ2-3|TRBV7-6
TGTGCCAGCAGCCCCGGGACCCCGGGAAGAACAGATACGCAGTATTTT
CASSPGTPGRTDTQYF
>19|TRBD2|many|TRBJ2-4|TRBV4-2
TGTGCCAGCAGCCAGGGGGTAACTAGCGGGACAATAGCCAAAAACATTCAGTACTTC
CASSQGVTSGTIAKNIQYF
>13|-|-|TRBJ1-2|TRBV2
TGTGCCAGCAAGGGGGGAGCTAACTATGGCTACACCTTC
CASKGGANYGYTF
>13|-|-|TRBJ2-7|TRBV4-1
TGCGCCAGCAGCCATCCGGGGCCCTACGAGCAGTACTTC
CASSHPGPYEQYF
>14|-|-|TRBJ2-3|TRBV28
TGTGCCAGCAGTTTGGGAGTGGGCACAGATACGCAGTATTTT
CASSLGVGTDTQYF
>16|TRBD1|few|TRBJ1-1|TRBV27
TGTGCCAGCCACTGGGGCAGGGGGCAGCGGAACACTGAAGCTTTCTTT
CASHWGRGQRNTEAFF
>13|-|-|TRBJ2-7|TRBV25-1
TGTGCCAGCAGTGAATCTAGATACGGCGAGCAGTACTTC
CASSESRYGEQYF
>14|TRBD2|-|TRBJ2-3|TRBV5-4
TGTGCCAGCAGTAATCCGGGGGGTGCAGATACGCAGTATTTT
CASSNPGGADTQYF
>16|-|-|TRBJ2-1|TRBV19
TGTGCCAGTAGTATAAACTTTGGCGGGACTCCAAATGAGCAGTTCTTC
CASSINFGGTPNEQFF
>12|-|-|TRBJ2-7|TRBV5-1
TGCGCCAGCAGCTTGTACGGGAACGAGCAGTACTTC
CASSLYGNEQYF
>16|TRBD2|once|TRBJ2-3|TRBV6-6
TGTGCCAGCACCCTACAGGTAGCGGGAGGGCGAGATACGCAGTATTTT
CASTLQVAGGRDTQYF
>12|-|-|TRBJ2-6|TRBV29-1
TGCAGCTTTCTCTCTGGGGCCAACGTCCTGACTTTC
CSFLSGANVLTF
>14|-|-|TRBJ2-6|TRBV7-7
TGTGCTAGCAGCGTGACAGCTGGGGCCAACGTCCTGACTTTC
CASSVTAGANVLTF
>13|-|many|TRBJ1-1|TRBV28
TGTGCCAGCAGTTTCCGTTTCCCCCTCCTGGCTTTCTTT
CASSFRFPLLAFF
>15|TRBD2|medium-sized|TRBJ2-1|TRBV7-9
TGTGCCAGCAGCTTAGGTTTGGGACTAGCATTTGAGCAGTTCTTC
CASSLGLGLAFEQFF
>17|-|-|TRBJ1-2|TRBV7-9
TGTGCCAGCAGCCATGCCCGCCGGGACACTCTTAACTATGGCTACACCTTC
CASSHARRDTLNYGYTF
>14|-|-|TRBJ1-6|TRBV27
TGTGCCAGCAGTTTACAAAGGGGAGTGGCACCCCTCCACTTT
CASSLQRGVAPLHF
>14|-|few|TRBJ1-3|TRBV2
TGTGCCTCCAATCCTCAGCCCTCTGGAAACACCATATATTTT
CASNPQPSGNTIYF
>12|-|-|TRBJ1-2|TRBV11-2
TGTGCCAGCAGCGCTGGGCACTATGGCTACACCTTC
CASSAGHYGYTF
>13|-|few|TRBJ1-5|TRBV10-3
TGTGCCTCTACCCGGTCGGGAAATCAGCCCCAGCATTTT
CASTRSGNQPQHF
>15|-|-|TRBJ1-2|TRBV7-9
TGTGCCAGCAGCCCGAGCGCACAACTGGCTAATGGCTACACCTTC
CASSPSAQLANGYTF
>15|-|once|TRBJ1-1|TRBV11-3
TGTGCCAGCAGCTTTAAGGGAGGCCCTAACACTGAAGCTTTCTTT
CASSFKGGPNTEAFF
>14|-|few|TRBJ1-6|TRBV18
TGTGCCAGCTCACCGGGGGCAGCAAGTTCACCCCTCCACTTT
CASSPGAASSPLHF
>14|TRBD1|-|TRBJ2-5|TRBV7-9
TGTGCCAGCAGCTGGGGACAGCTCCAGGAGACCCAGTACTTC
CASSWGQLQETQYF
>13|TRBD2|-|TRBJ2-5|TRBV7-2
TGTGCCAGCAGCTCCCGGGGGGATTGGACCCAGTACTTC
CASSSRGDWTQYF
>15|-|-|TRBJ2-7|TRBV27
TGTGCCAGCAGTTTCTCCGGCCCAACGGTCTCCGAGCAGTACTTC
CASSFSGPTVSEQYF
>15|-|-|TRBJ2-7|TRBV27
TGTGCCAGCAGTTCGACAGCGAGGAGCTCCTACGAGCAGTACTTC
CASSSTARSSYEQYF
>14|-|-|TRBJ2-1|TRBV30
TGTGCCTGGAGGCCCATAGGATCCTACAATGAGCAGTTCTTC
CAWRPIGSYNEQFF
>11|-|few|TRBJ1-1|TRBV6-1
TGTGCCAGCAGACAGGATGGTGAAGCTTTCTTT
CASRQDGEAFF
>14|-|-|TRBJ2-1|TRBV18
TGTGCCAGCTCACTGCTAGGGTCCGACAATGAGCAGTTCTTC
CASSLLGSDNEQFF
>15|-|-|TRBJ2-1|TRBV7-3
TGTGCCAGCAGCTTAGGGCTTCCCAACTTCAATGAGCAGTTCTTC
CASSLGLPNFNEQFF
>12|-|-|TRBJ2-7|TRBV28
TGTGCCAGCAGTTACAGCGACTACGAGCAGTACTTC
CASSYSDYEQYF
>13|-|-|TRBJ2-5|TRBV7-6
TGTGCCAGCAGCCTGGGGGGTTCAGAGACCCAGTACTTC
CASSLGGSETQYF
>19|TRBD2|-|TRBJ2-7|TRBV5-1
TGCGCCAGCACAAGCGGGACTAGCGGGGGTCTTCAGCTCTCCTACGAGCAGTACTTC
CASTSGTSGGLQLSYEQYF